A single sample gave rise to the 21 T cell receptor beta chains below, sequenced in a study of PD-L1 blockade in urothelial cancer. Generated by immunoSEQ multiplex PCR, the TCRdb table keeps only in-frame clones and is missing some. This sample has 29,000 or so clones, with over 60% found just once. Regarding time point: peripheral blood 6 weeks after treatment start. The material sequenced was PBMCs, taken around atezolizumab (anti-PD-L1) treatment. These TCRs come from a man between 65 and 85 years old with urothelial cancer.

V and J are TRBV9 and TRBJ2-6; 7 nucleotides line up with TRBD2. V gave up 2 bases and J gave up 0 bases; unmatched junction bases: 14. The CDR3 has 20 amino acids. Germline V gene lookup returns CDR1 SGDLS and CDR2 YYNGEE. CDR3 in DNA: TGTGCCAGCAGCGTGCCACGACTAGCCGACATTAACTCTGGGGCCAACGTCCTGACTTTC. This codes for CASSVPRLADINSGANVLTF.

This clone was seen only a few times. This rearrangement joins TRBV5-1 to TRBJ1-5; TRBD1 aligns across 10 bases. CDR1 is SGHRS, CDR2 YFSETQ, per germline. V shed 0 bases, J shed 7 bases, and the junction held 4 bases outside the gene matches. This CDR3 region has 15 residues. CDR3 coding DNA: TGCGCCAGCAGCTTGGGACAGGGGGCCTGGCAGCCCCAGCATTTT. Amino acids: CASSLGQGAWQPQHF.

This chain uses TRBV7-2 with TRBJ2-2, with a tentative D call TRBD2 (7 bases). CDR1 and CDR2 (germline): SGHTA, FQGNSA. Trimming removed 5 bases at V and 6 bases at J, with 19 bases between. The CDR3 runs 16 residues. CDR3: CASSLRGGGSPGELFF. Written as DNA, the CDR3 is TGTGCCAGCAGCCTCAGGGGAGGCGGGAGTCCCGGGGAGCTGTTTTTT.

In DNA, the CDR3 is TGTGCCAGCAGCAAAGCGCAACCGGGGGAGGGCACAGATACGCAGTATTTT. Translation gives CASSKAQPGEGTDTQYF. The chain couples TRBV21-1 to TRBJ2-3; the tabulated D call, TRBD2, remains unverified against the DNA. TRBV21-1 is termed a pseudogene. CDR3 length: 17 residues.

V gene TRBV5-1 combines with J gene TRBJ1-6, with D tentatively TRBD1 (5 bases). CDR3 size: 14 residues. Germline V gene data show CDR1 as SGHRS and CDR2 as YFSETQ. Between the trimmed V and J ends, which lost 6 bases and 10 bases, there was a span of 17 bases. CDR3 sequence reads: CASNSAGLESPLHF. CDR3 bases: TGCGCCAGCAATTCAGCAGGGCTTGAATCACCCCTCCACTTT. The full variable domain, its missing parts supplied by reference TRBV5-1 and TRBJ1-6, is KAGVTQTPRYLIKTRGQQVTLSCSPISGHRSVSWYQQTPGQGLQFLFEYFSETQRNKGNFPGRFSGRQFSNSRSEMNVSTLELGDSALYLCASNSAGLESPLHFGNGTRLTVT.

The V gene is TRBV25-1, the J gene TRBJ1-1; TRBD1 is a possible D gene (5 bases). Trimming took 0 bases from V and 1 from J, leaving 15 bases between them. The CDR3 runs 17 residues. Per germline, CDR1 MGHDK and CDR2 SYGVNS. DNA for the CDR3: TGTGCCAGCAGTGAATATGGGATGGGGGGTAGGAACACTGAAGCTTTCTTT. It codes for CASSEYGMGGRNTEAFF.

The chain joins TRBV27 to TRBJ2-4; D is possibly TRBD1 (6 bases). The V and J ends lost 2 bases and 0 bases respectively, with 14 bases between them. The CDR3 loop spans 17 amino acids. Germline loops: CDR1 MNHEY, CDR2 SMNVEV (reference sequence). The CDR3 nucleotides are TGTGCCAGCAGTTTAAGGGCAGGGGCTCTAGCCAAAAACATTCAGTACTTC. It codes for CASSLRAGALAKNIQYF.

J is TRBJ2-5 and V is TRBV28; 8 positions agree with TRBD2. V lost 6 bases to trimming and J lost 2 bases; unmatched junction nucleotides: 5. The CDR3 runs to 14 residues. Germline loops: CDR1 MDHEN, CDR2 SYDVKM. The CDR3 sequence is CASSVTSEQETQYF. In DNA form, the CDR3 reads TGTGCCAGCAGCGTGACTAGCGAACAAGAGACCCAGTACTTC.

This clone has just one count. V gene TRBV6-6 combines with J gene TRBJ2-3, with D possibly TRBD2 on 5 matching bases. The CDR3 totals 14 residues. Germline V gene sequence: CDR1 MNHNY, CDR2 SVGAGI (reference sequence). The V and J ends lost 7 bases and 8 bases respectively, with 19 bases between them. CDR3 DNA sequence: TGTGCCAGCACCCAGACCCCCGGACTTGGTACGCAGTATTTT. Translated: CASTQTPGLGTQYF.

This clone was counted only a few times. CDR3 sequence reads: CAISDNRNEKLFF. In nucleotides, the CDR3 is TGTGCCATCAGTGATAACAGAAATGAAAAACTGTTTTTT. This chain links TRBV10-3 with TRBJ1-4; D uncertain. The V gene lost 3 bases and the J gene lost 5 bases, with 7 bases spanning the gap. The CDR3 is made up of 13 amino acids. CDR1 is ENHRY and CDR2 is SYGVKD in the germline V gene.

A word on this clone: Within the sample, other DNA sequences also encode this same CDR3. The chain carries TRBV18 and TRBJ1-1, with D possibly matching TRBD1 (5 bases). The CDR3 extends over 14 amino acids. Per germline, CDR1 KGHSH and CDR2 LQKENI. V shed 1 base and J shed 1 base, with 7 bases lying between them. The CDR3 DNA reads as TGTGCCAGCTCACCACAAACAGGGAACACTGAAGCTTTCTTT. Amino acids: CASSPQTGNTEAFF.

CDR3 sequence (DNA): TGTGCCAGCAGCTTAGGGGCTAGCACAGATACGCAGTATTTT. Amino acid sequence: CASSLGASTDTQYF. The chain uses TRBV11-3 and TRBJ2-3; D is ambiguous. Trimming removed 1 base at V and 0 bases at J, with 5 bases between. This CDR3 is built from 14 residues. The germline gives CDR1 SGHNT, CDR2 YENEEA.

Only one count was recorded for this clone. V gene TRBV7-8 combines with J gene TRBJ2-7; 7 bases line up with TRBD1. The length of the CDR3 is 17 residues. From germline, CDR1 is SGHVS and CDR2 FQNEAQ. V shed 2 bases and J 1 base; nucleotides not matched to a gene: 11. The CDR3 DNA reads TGTGCCAGCAGCTTACCACCCTCGGGACAGCAATCCTACGAGCAGTACTTC. Its protein is CASSLPPSGQQSYEQYF.

This clone was detected only a few times. This chain connects TRBV6-5 to TRBJ1-5; TRBD1 agrees at 8 bases. The J segment lost 6 bases and the V segment lost 6 bases, leaving 4 bases of the junction unmatched. CDR3 length: 13 amino acids. From germline, CDR1 is MNHEY and CDR2 SVGAGI. The CDR3 bases are TGTGCCAGCAGCCTGGACAGGGCTCAGCCCCAGCATTTT. Translating it yields CASSLDRAQPQHF.

CDR3 coding DNA: TGTGCCAGCTCACCGGGACAGGGAGAAGAAGCTTTCTTT. Its protein product is CASSPGQGEEAFF. The chain links TRBV18 to TRBJ1-1, with 9 bases matching TRBD1. Germline CDR1 KGHSH, CDR2 LQKENI. The length of the CDR3 is 13 residues. The J segment lost 8 bases and the V segment lost 3 bases, leaving 4 bases of the junction unmatched.

The rearrangement uses TRBV10-3 and TRBJ1-2; TRBD1 might be the D (5 bases). V was cut by 8 bases and J by 3 bases, with 13 bases left in between. CDR3 length: 13 amino acids. Germline V lookup: CDR1 ENHRY, CDR2 SYGVKD. DNA for the CDR3: TGTGCCATCCCAAATGGGGCAGACTATGGCTACACCTTC. Translation: CAIPNGADYGYTF.

The V call is TRBV12-5, the J call TRBJ2-1; no definite D call. The length of the CDR3 is 13 residues. Germline CDR1 and CDR2: LGHNT and FRNRAP. V lost 0 bases and J lost 8, with 8 bases in between. DNA for the CDR3: TGTGCTAGTGGTTTGGTCCCCGGTTATGAGCAGTTCTTC. Translated, it gives CASGLVPGYEQFF. Supplemented by reference TRBV12-5 and TRBJ2-1, the full variable domain reads DARVTQTPRHKVTEMGQEVTMRCQPILGHNTVFWYRQTMMQGLELLAYFRNRAPLDDSGMPKDRFSAEMPDATLATLKIQPSEPRDSAVYFCASGLVPGYEQFFGPGTRLTVL.

This clone has a handful of counts. The rearrangement joins TRBV5-4 to TRBJ2-5; D is uncertain. This CDR3 comprises 14 residues. V lost 0 bases, J lost 5 bases, and 11 bases lay in between. Germline lookup yields CDR1 SGHNT and CDR2 YYREEE (reference sequence). The CDR3 here is CASSLERAKETQYF. CDR3 coding DNA: TGTGCCAGCAGCTTGGAGAGAGCGAAGGAGACCCAGTACTTC.

About this clone itself: Distinct nucleotide sequences in the sample also encode this CDR3. J is TRBJ2-1 and V is TRBV6-1; 9 bases fit TRBD2. Looked up from germline, CDR1 is MNHNS and CDR2 is SASEGT. The CDR3 runs 17 residues. Unmatched junction bases numbered 4, after V lost 1 base and J lost 0 bases. The CDR3 region is CASSEVAGGSSYNEQFF. The CDR3 nucleotides read TGTGCCAGCAGTGAAGTGGCGGGGGGGAGCTCCTACAATGAGCAGTTCTTC.

V and J are TRBV7-9 and TRBJ2-3; weak D call: TRBD2 (5 bases). The CDR3 contains 14 residues. Germline CDR1 SEHNR, CDR2 FQNEAQ (reference sequence). V dropped 5 bases and J dropped 6 bases, with 15 bases sitting between them. The CDR3: CASSPLSQRDTQYF. The CDR3 nucleotides read TGTGCCAGCAGCCCGCTGTCACAGCGGGATACGCAGTATTTT.

V and J are TRBV11-3 and TRBJ2-5, with unresolved D. This CDR3 contains 11 residues. Germline V CDR1 and CDR2: SGHNT, YENEEA. Trimming stripped 3 bases from V and 5 bases from J, with 4 bases between. CDR3 bases: TGTGCCAGCAGCTTTCGGGAGACCCAGTACTTC. Translation gives CASSFRETQYF.